This T cell receptor (beta chain) comes out of a study of PD-L1 blockade in urothelial cancer. Study details: A median of roughly 150,000 T cells was found in the blood samples.

Each patient supplied 1 to 8 pretreatment and on-treatment samples. The repertoire was sequenced with immunoSEQ multiplex PCR; TCRdb's copy has only in-frame clones and lacks some. Of under 130,000 clones detected, over 75% appear once; the ten largest clones hold about 2.2%. This CDR3 is built from 16 residues. The V end was cut by 4 bases, the J end by 0 bases, with 16 bases between. Germline V gene data show CDR1 as LNHDA and CDR2 as SQIVND (reference sequence). This TCR came from a man aged 50-59 years with urothelial cancer. This chain uses TRBV19 with TRBJ2-7; D unresolved. The starting material was PBMCs, obtained around atezolizumab (anti-PD-L1) treatment. The CDR3 loop is CASSTNYGGSSYEQYF. CDR3 coding DNA: TGTGCCAGTAGTACTAATTACGGCGGAAGCTCCTACGAGCAGTACTTC.